This T cell receptor beta chain was identified during a study of blood T cells in healthy people across ages. This clonotype occurred many times. Its specificity is not known. Germline V lookup: CDR1 SGHRS, CDR2 YFSETQ. Trimming took 4 bases from V and 2 from J, leaving 7 bases between them. There are 14 residues in the CDR3. Study results and limitations: The fall in TCR beta diversity per million T cells was roughly linear with age. Expanded clonotype shifts may have been confounded, as the donors had an unknown CMV status.

With a J-beta primer mix and a sample-barcoded 5' primer, a second PCR ran about 6 to 11 cycles. TCRdb re-analysed the 5' RACE reads in MiXCR, keeping a single row per CDR3 protein. The sample contains fewer than 2,000,000 distinct CDR3 sequences, 34% of which appear only once. The rearrangement uses TRBV5-1 and TRBJ2-6; D is ambiguous. The sequenced material came from blood. The receptor was derived from a woman in her twenties or thirties in good health. The CDR3 region has the DNA TGCGCCAGCAGCCCCCTCCCTGGGGCCAACGTCCTGACTTTC. Its protein is CASSPLPGANVLTF.